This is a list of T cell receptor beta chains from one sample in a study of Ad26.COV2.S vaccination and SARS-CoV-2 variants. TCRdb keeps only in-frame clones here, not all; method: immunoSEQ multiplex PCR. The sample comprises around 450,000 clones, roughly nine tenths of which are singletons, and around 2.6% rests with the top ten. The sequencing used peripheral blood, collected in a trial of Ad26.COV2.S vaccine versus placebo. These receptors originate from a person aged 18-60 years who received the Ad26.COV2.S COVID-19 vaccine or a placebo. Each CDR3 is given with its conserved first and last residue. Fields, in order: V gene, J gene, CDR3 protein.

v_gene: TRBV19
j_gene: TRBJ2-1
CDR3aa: CASRTYSRGYNEQFF

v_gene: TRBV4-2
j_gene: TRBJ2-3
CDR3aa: CASSPGPGTSGGATSTDTQYF

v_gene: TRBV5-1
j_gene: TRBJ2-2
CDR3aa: CASSVRSDGELFF

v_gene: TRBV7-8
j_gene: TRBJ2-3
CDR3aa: CASRRGTDTQYF

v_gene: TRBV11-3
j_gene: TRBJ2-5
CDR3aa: CASSLDRVGVMKTQYF

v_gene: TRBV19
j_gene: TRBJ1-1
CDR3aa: CASSLARGNTEAFF

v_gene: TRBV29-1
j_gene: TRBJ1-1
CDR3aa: CSVEGQSPDAFF

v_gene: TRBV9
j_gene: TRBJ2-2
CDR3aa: CASSGRLGTLGGELFF

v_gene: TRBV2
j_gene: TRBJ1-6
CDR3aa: CASSNDFSQVHF

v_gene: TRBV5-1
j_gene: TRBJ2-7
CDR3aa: CASSLVPGKVEQYF

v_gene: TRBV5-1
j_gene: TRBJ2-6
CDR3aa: CASSLYSSGANVLTF

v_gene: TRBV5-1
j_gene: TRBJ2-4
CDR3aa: CASSLAESSLAKNIQYF

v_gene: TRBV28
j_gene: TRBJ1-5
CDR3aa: CASSSPRTGQLMPQHF

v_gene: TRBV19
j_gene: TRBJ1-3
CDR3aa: CASRLLGSHSGNTIYF

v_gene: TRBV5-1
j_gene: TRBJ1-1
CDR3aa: CASSLVVGVGNTEAFF

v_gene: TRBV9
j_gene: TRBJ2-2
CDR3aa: CASSVRTDYTGELFF

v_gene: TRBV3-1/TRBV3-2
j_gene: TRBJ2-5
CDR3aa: CASRRPTGGSETQYF

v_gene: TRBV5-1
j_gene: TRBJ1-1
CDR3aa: CASSDRVNTEAFF

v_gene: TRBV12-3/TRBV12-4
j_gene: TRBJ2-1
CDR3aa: CASGRTGVDEQFF

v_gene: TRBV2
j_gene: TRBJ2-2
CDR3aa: CASTGQNTGELFF

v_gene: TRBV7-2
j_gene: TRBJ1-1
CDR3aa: CASSSQGAMNTEAFF

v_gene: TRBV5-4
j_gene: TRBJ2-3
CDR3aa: CASSLDPGWGTDTQYF

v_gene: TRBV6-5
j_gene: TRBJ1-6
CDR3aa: CASSFSARIYNSPLHF

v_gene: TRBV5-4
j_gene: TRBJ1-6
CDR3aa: CASSSNFMDSPLHF

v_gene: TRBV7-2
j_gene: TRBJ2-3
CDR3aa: CASSTAGGSTDTQYF

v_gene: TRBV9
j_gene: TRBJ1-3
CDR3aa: CASSGGTGRNTIYF

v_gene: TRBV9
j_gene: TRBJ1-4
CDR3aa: CASSQTGGNEKLFF

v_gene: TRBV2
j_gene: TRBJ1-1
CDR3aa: CASRSLDSEAFF

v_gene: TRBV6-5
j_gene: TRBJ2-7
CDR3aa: CASSPTTYEQYF

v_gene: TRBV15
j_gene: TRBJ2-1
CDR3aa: CATSRAGGDYNEQFF

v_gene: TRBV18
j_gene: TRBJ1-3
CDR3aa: CASSPRPGEGNTIYF

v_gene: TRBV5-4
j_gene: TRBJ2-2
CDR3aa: CASTDLKRGGNTGELFF

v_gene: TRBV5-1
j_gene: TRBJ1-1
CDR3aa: CASSRGGQRWTEAFF

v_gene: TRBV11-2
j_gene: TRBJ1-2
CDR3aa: CASSLGRDSHGYTF

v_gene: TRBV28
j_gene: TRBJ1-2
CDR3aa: CASQSETQTGLYYGYTF

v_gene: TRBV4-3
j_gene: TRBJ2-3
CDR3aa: CASSLAGLGPTQYF

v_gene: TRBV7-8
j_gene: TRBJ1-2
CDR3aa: CASSEGTGGGYTF

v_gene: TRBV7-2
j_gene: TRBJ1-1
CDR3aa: CASTPGVVNTEAFF

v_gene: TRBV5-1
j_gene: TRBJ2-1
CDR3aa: CASHLWAGDNNEQFF

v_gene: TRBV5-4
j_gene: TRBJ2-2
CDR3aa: CASSFTWGSGELFF

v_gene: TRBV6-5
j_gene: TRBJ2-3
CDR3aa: CASRTGFEDTQYF

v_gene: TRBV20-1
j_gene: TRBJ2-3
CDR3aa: CSATRTDTQYF

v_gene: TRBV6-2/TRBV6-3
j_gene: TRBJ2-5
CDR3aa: CASSYSTLGASLQETQYF

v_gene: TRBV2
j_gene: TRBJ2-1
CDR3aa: CASSDQYNEQFF

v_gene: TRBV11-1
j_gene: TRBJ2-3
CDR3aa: CASSLARAGVDTQYF

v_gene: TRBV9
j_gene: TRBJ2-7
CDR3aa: CASSVQGTNSYEQYF

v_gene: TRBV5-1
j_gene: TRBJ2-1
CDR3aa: CASSLERQEQFF

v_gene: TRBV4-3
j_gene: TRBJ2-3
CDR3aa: CASSHRGRTDTQYF

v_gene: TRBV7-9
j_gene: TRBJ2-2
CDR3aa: CASSLGQLPTGELFF

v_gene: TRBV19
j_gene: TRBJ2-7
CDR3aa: CASSMKLGAGRYYEQYF

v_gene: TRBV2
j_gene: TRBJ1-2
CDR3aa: CASSLQGTYGYTF